The sequence of this TCR beta chain was determined in a study of T cells in Graves' hyperthyroidism and ophthalmopathy. The overall study: Peripheral blood specimens were obtained at initial diagnosis, prior to any treatment. General study findings and limits: A model built on 13 V-J features separated ophthalmopathy from stable hyperthyroidism. Most thyroid-expanded clonotypes above 0.001 were also found in blood.

The source material, RNA transcripts, was used to amplify TCR beta CDR3 regions. The TCR CDR3 first-round RT-PCR relied on the HTBI primer set. Each CDR3 protein gets one entry after TCRdb re-called the multiplex PCR reads with MiXCR. The sample lists around 450,000 distinct CDR3 sequences; roughly 13% were seen once. Deletions cut 8 bases from V and 3 bases from J, with 13 bases between. The CDR3 sequence is 13 residues long. Germline lookup yields CDR1 MDHEN and CDR2 SYDVKM. In regard to this clonotype: No antigen is known for it.

The sequenced sample was blood. The source is a woman under 30 with Graves' hyperthyroidism. The genes are TRBV28 and TRBJ1-2; tentatively, D is TRBD1 (6 bases). The CDR3 DNA is TGTGCCAGCCTTAGAGGGACATACTATGGCTACACCTTC. The encoded protein is CASLRGTYYGYTF.